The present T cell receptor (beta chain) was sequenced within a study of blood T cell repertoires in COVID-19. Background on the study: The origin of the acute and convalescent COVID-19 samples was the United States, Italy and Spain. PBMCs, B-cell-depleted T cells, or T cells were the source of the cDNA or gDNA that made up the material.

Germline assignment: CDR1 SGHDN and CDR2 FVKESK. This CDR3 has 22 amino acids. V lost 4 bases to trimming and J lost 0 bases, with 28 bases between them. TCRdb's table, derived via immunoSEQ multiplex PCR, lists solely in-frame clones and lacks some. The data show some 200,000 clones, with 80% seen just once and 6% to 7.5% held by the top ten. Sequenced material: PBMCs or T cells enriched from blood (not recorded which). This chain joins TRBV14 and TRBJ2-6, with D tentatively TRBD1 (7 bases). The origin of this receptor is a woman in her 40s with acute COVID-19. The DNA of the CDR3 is TGTGCCAGCAGCCGAGTCTCAAGGCTGTTGGGACAGACTAGCTCTGGGGCCAACGTCCTGACTTTC. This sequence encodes CASSRVSRLLGQTSSGANVLTF.